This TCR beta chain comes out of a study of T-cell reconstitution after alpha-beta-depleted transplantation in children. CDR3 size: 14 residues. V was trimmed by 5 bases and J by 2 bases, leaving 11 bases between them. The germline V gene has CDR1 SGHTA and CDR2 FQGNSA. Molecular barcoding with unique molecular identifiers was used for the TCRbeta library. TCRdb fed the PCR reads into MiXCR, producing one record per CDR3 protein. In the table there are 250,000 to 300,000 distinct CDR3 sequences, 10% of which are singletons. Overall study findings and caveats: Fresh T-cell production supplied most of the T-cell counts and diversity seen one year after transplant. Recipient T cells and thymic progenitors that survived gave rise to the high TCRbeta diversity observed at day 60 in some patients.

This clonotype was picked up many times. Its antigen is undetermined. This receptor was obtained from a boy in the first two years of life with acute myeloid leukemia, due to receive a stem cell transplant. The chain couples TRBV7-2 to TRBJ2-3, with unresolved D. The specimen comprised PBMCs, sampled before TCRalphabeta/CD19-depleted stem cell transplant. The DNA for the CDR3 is TGTGCCAGCAGCCCCGCCGGGTACACAGATACGCAGTATTTT. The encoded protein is CASSPAGYTDTQYF.